The TCR beta chain under discussion was sequenced for a study of blood T cell repertoires in COVID-19. Study-level information: The analysed material was cDNA or gDNA that came from T cells, B-cell-depleted T cells, or PBMCs.

The CDR3 covers 19 residues. Germline V gene data show CDR1 as SGHRS and CDR2 as YFSETQ. The V end was cut by 8 bases, the J end by 0 bases, with 30 bases between. Clones were sequenced by immunoSEQ multiplex PCR, and TCRdb holds only the in-frame ones, with some missing. Seen here are approximately 84,000 clones, approximately 86% observed once, and the top ten hold about 31%. Source material: peripheral blood. V usage is TRBV5-1 and J usage is TRBJ2-7, with D tentatively TRBD1 (8 bases). The TCR comes from an elderly woman with acute or convalescent COVID-19. The DNA for the CDR3 is TGCGCCAGGAGGAACCTTTCCGGACAGGGTTGGACTAGCTCCTACGAGCAGTACTTC. Translation gives CARRNLSGQGWTSSYEQYF.